This TCR beta chain was sequenced during a study of T-cell memory formation after mild COVID-19. Study-level points and caveats: Contracting clones from day 15 to 85 showed balanced CD4/CD8; later expanders favored CD4+. Chiefly within CM and EM were the contracting CD4+ clones; CD8+ ones were within EMRA. The finding that pre-infection memory included some responding clones suggested that cross-reactive memory joined.

V lost 0 bases and J 3 bases, leaving 11 bases between the germline ends. This CDR3 region has 14 residues. Germline CDR1 and CDR2: DFQATT and SNEGSKA (reference sequence). At least ten counts were recorded for this clonotype. Its antigen is currently unknown. TCRdb reprocessed the 5' RACE reads via MiXCR and lists one record per CDR3 protein. The top ten clones hold more than 20% of a sample with about 300,000 distinct CDR3 sequences, approximately 19% of them seen once. This rearrangement joins TRBV20-1 to TRBJ2-5; D tentatively reads TRBD1 or TRBD2 (5 bases each). Material for sequencing was PBMCs or a T cell subset sorted from them (not recorded which). The sequence derives from a young man who had mild COVID-19 (a few samples of this study predate the infection). Cell type and time point are not known. CDR3 region: CSARDTGTKETQYF. The CDR3 DNA reads TGCAGTGCTAGAGACACCGGGACCAAAGAGACCCAGTACTTC.